This T cell receptor (beta chain) was identified in a study of blood T cell repertoires in COVID-19. In the study overall: Italy, Spain and the United States were the sources of the convalescent and acute COVID-19 samples.

In the original processing: Reference gene primer amplification in the assay estimated nucleated cell counts. This table comes from immunoSEQ multiplex PCR, and its TCRdb copy is limited to in-frame clones, with some not included. V and J calls plus clone size are reproduced from that table; the DNA served to infer D and trimming. The sample lists about 170,000 clones, about nine tenths occurring once. In Seattle, patients joined the study during active infection and were tracked longitudinally. CDR1 is LGHNA and CDR2 is YNFKEQ in the germline V gene. The CDR3 spans 14 residues. Trimming cost V 1 base and J 3 bases, with 9 bases left between them.

The chain employs TRBV4-2 and TRBJ1-1, with D unclear. This TCR was recovered from a man aged 30-40 years with COVID-19, enrolled during active disease. Sequencing was done on a sample of peripheral blood. CDR3 in DNA: TGTGCCAGCAGCCAAGTCCACAGAGACACTGAAGCTTTCTTT. This sequence encodes CASSQVHRDTEAFF.